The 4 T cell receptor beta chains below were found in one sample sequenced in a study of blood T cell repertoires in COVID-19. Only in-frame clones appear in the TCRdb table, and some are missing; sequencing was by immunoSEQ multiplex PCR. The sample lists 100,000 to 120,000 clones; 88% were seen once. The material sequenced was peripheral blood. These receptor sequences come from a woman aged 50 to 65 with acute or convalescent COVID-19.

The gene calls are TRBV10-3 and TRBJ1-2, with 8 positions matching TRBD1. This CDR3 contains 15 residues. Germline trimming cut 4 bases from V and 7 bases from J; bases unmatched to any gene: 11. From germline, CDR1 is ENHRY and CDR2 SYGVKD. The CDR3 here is CAISAGRTGFGGYTF. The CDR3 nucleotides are TGTGCCATCAGTGCAGGTCGGACAGGGTTTGGTGGCTACACCTTC.

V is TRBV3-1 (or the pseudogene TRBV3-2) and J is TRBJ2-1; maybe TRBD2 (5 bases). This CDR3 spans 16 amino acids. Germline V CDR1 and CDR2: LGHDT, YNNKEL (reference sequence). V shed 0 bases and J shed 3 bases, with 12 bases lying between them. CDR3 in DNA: TGTGCCAGCAGCCAAGACCGGACTGGCAGCTACAATGAGCAGTTCTTC. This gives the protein CASSQDRTGSYNEQFF.

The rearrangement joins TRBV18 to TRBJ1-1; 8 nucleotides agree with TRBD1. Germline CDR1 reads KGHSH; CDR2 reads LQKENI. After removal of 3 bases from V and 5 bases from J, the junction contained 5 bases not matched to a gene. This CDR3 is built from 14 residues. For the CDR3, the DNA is TGTGCCAGCTCACCCAGACAGGGGTTAACTGAAGCTTTCTTT. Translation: CASSPRQGLTEAFF. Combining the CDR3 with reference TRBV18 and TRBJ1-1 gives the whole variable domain NAGVMQNPRHLVRRRGQEARLRCSPMKGHSHVYWYRQLPEEGLKFMVYLQKENIIDESGMPKERFSAEFPKEGPSILRIQQVVRGDSAAYFCASSPRQGLTEAFFGQGTRLTVV.

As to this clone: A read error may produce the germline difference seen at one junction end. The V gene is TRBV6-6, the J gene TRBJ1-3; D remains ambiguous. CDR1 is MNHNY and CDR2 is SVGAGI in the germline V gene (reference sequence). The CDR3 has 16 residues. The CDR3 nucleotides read TGTGCCAGCAGTGACTCCCCGAGGCAAGTTGGAAACACCATATATTTT. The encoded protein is CASSDSPRQVGNTIYF.